The rows below give T cell receptor beta chains drawn from one sample of a study of T cell repertoires in cytomegalovirus infection. TCRdb fed the reads into MiXCR, producing one record per CDR3 protein. The data show 550,000 to 700,000 distinct CDR3 sequences, under 45% seen once. No antigens are known for them. Material: cultured PBMCs, obtained from culture after CMV antigen stimulation. These receptors were collected from a human donor in good health (CMV status not recorded). Some clones in this sample may be carry-over from other donors' samples. Both conserved end residues are trimmed from each CDR3. A D gene is named only where the DNA matches it firmly. The size field is filled for only some rows; it gives once, few, many or a size class.

v_gene	d_gene	abundance	CDR3aa
TRBV4-1	TRBD1	few	ASSQRGGQDLVQY
TRBV7-2	NA	few	ASSPPKRLAEQY
TRBV12-3/TRBV12-4	TRBD1	NA	ASSSSGTGVSGAF
TRBV19	TRBD1	NA	ASSDRQGSRPQH
TRBV28	TRBD2	once	ASSFGVGGGAGDTQY
TRBV7-6	TRBD1	NA	ASSHRYRGSYNEQF
TRBV28	NA	NA	ASLGETQY
TRBV7-2	NA	many	ASSLSRTTDTQY
TRBV12-3/TRBV12-4	NA	NA	ASSLGNKPQH
TRBV20-1	TRBD1	NA	SAPGQGYNEQF
TRBV6-1	NA	few	ASKRGVYGYT
TRBV12-3/TRBV12-4	TRBD2	few	ASSFSLLAGRPTDTQY
TRBV10-3	TRBD1	NA	AITGQGAFGNTIY
TRBV5-1	NA	once	ASSLGPDPYTEAF
TRBV7-8	NA	NA	ASSALPGHSRRNTIY
TRBV12-3/TRBV12-4	TRBD2	NA	ASSLSAGGSGEQF
TRBV15	NA	NA	ATSRDLTSYNEQF
TRBV28	TRBD2	few	ASILTSEVGEQY
TRBV6-6	NA	NA	ASSYFGAWVGVSYNEQF
TRBV6-2/TRBV6-3	TRBD2	NA	ASQLAGVVYEQY
TRBV4-1	TRBD2	NA	ASSRTSGADNTQY
TRBV4-1	TRBD2	NA	ASSQASGGAAGANVLT
TRBV7-2	NA	few	ASSPGTHNEQF
TRBV2	NA	few	ASSPDLRDEQY
TRBV10-3	TRBD1	NA	AISLTGVESYEQY
TRBV6-1	NA	NA	ASSEVAGQNTGELF
TRBV20-1	TRBD2	NA	SATVGSGGSLPDTQY
TRBV20-1	NA	NA	SVWAGPGTNEKLF
TRBV2	NA	NA	ASSEAGQTDTQY
TRBV11-2	TRBD2	few	ASSFTSGRTPSSYNEQF
TRBV19	NA	NA	ASTYAGTEAF
TRBV10-3	NA	NA	AISDSQTNEKLF
TRBV30	NA	NA	AWRTTVLGAEAF
TRBV3-1	TRBD1	NA	ASSQPQGQGNDEQY
TRBV9	TRBD1	NA	ASSVWDRPEAEQY
TRBV11-2	NA	many	ASSPWGDLKSEQF
TRBV7-8	TRBD2	few	ASSPRRLAGGYEQY
TRBV4-1	NA	NA	ASSQDRNRDSQY
TRBV7-9	TRBD2	NA	ASSNPRGGARLHTQY
TRBV12-3/TRBV12-4	TRBD2	few	ASSPRTSGRENEQF
TRBV7-2	NA	many	ASSFSFYEQY
TRBV7-9	NA	NA	ASTPRDSDTQY
TRBV6-1	TRBD1	few	ASQFTGTGGFTIY
TRBV11-2	NA	many	ASSLQAGFNQPQH
TRBV7-9	NA	few	ASSFRSEGTDTQY
TRBV4-2	TRBD2	NA	ASSQVPGLAEN
TRBV7-2	NA	NA	ASSPFSAGRETQY
TRBV7-8	NA	few	ASSYTGTSNTEAF
TRBV7-1	NA	few	ASNEPGELF
TRBV7-6	NA	NA	ASSSGLPGLREQY
TRBV6-1	NA	few	ASRDANSQEKLF
TRBV19	TRBD2	NA	AAGGPAYNEQF
TRBV15	NA	NA	ATSRDPTENTEAF
TRBV5-4	NA	NA	ASSFLGETKNIQY
TRBV12-5	NA	few	ASGLLRGDSGNQPQH
TRBV7-2	TRBD1	few	ASSFRPTGYAGELF
TRBV7-6	NA	few	ASSAFRPQNTGELF
TRBV11-2	TRBD1	few	ASSSGTGDGETQY